The 8 T cell receptor beta chains below all came from one sample that was sequenced in a study of T cell responses to AZD1222 COVID-19 vaccine. Assay: immunoSEQ multiplex PCR; the TCRdb copy retains only in-frame clones and omits some. The sample holds some 97,000 clones, about 89% seen once. The input for sequencing was peripheral blood, taken on day 0 of AZD1222 vaccination. The receptors originated from an adult in good health.

The CDR3 spells CASSSDRRNQPQHF. In DNA, the CDR3 is TGTGCCAGCAGCTCAGACAGGCGCAATCAGCCCCAGCATTTT. This sequence joins TRBV2 and TRBJ1-5; tentative D call: TRBD1 (6 bases). The CDR3 loop spans 14 amino acids. CDR1 is SNHLY, CDR2 FYNNEI, per germline. Deletions cut 6 bases from V and 2 bases from J, with 11 bases between.

The chain joins TRBV5-5 to TRBJ1-2; no clear D gene. Trimming pared 2 bases from V and 5 bases from J, leaving 19 bases between. CDR1 SGHKS and CDR2 YYEKEE come from the germline V gene (reference sequence). CDR3 length: 16 residues. The CDR3 region has the DNA TGTGCCAGCAGCTTTTCGCGGGCCTTCCCTCCATATGGCTACACCTTC. Translated: CASSFSRAFPPYGYTF.

The chain combines TRBV3-1 (or the pseudogene TRBV3-2) with TRBJ1-1; TRBD1 might be the D (5 bases). V gave up 0 bases and J gave up 5 bases, with 13 bases separating them. In germline, CDR1 is LGHDT, CDR2 YNNKEL (reference sequence). This CDR3 region has 15 residues. The CDR3 reads CASSQDLGQNTEAFF. The DNA for the CDR3 is TGTGCCAGCAGCCAAGATCTGGGGCAGAATACTGAAGCTTTCTTT.

The CDR3 coding sequence is TGTGCCAGCAGTCTGGGGGGGACTCAGCCCCAGCATTTT. It codes for CASSLGGTQPQHF. This chain uses TRBV6-5 with TRBJ1-5, with a possible D match to TRBD1 (5 bases). Per the germline V gene, CDR1 is MNHEY and CDR2 is SVGAGI. With 5 bases removed from V and 6 bases from J, the gap between germline ends came to 11 bases. The CDR3 runs to 13 residues.

The genes are TRBV27 and TRBJ2-1; D is tentatively TRBD1 or TRBD2 (5 bases each). Germline V CDR1 and CDR2: MNHEY, SMNVEV (reference sequence). Trimming removed 6 bases from V and 2 bases from J, with 23 bases in between. The CDR3 spans 18 residues. DNA of the CDR3: TGTGCCAGCAGCCTCGGATCTAATTGGGGGACCGCCTACAATGAGCAGTTCTTC. Its translation: CASSLGSNWGTAYNEQFF.

This clone was picked up one time. The chain joins TRBV15 to TRBJ1-2; the D gene is possibly TRBD1 (6 bases). Germline lookup yields CDR1 LNHNV and CDR2 YYDKDF (reference sequence). Trimming removed 0 bases from V and 10 bases from J, with 15 bases in between. The CDR3 has 14 residues. The CDR3 DNA is TGTGCCACCAGCAGAGACCAAGGGGGGAGAGACTACACCTTC. It yields the protein CATSRDQGGRDYTF.

CDR3 sequence reads: CASSPQGGRDEQFF. In DNA, the CDR3 is TGTGCCAGCTCACCACAGGGAGGGAGGGATGAGCAGTTCTTC. The genes are TRBV18 and TRBJ2-1; TRBD2 matches 7 bases. CDR1 KGHSH and CDR2 LQKENI come from the germline V gene. The J segment lost 8 bases and the V segment lost 1 base, leaving 5 bases of the junction unmatched. The CDR3 is 14 residues long.

The chain carries TRBV3-1 (or the pseudogene TRBV3-2) and TRBJ2-7; 9 nucleotides align to TRBD2. With V trimmed by 5 bases and J by 2 bases, 1 base remained unmatched. The germline V gene encodes CDR1 LGHDT and CDR2 YNNKEL (reference sequence). This CDR3 spans 13 amino acids. This chain's CDR3 is CASSGLAPYEQYF. The CDR3 DNA sequence: TGTGCCAGCAGCGGACTAGCGCCCTACGAGCAGTACTTC.